This T cell receptor (beta chain) is drawn from a study of shared clonotypes between healthy human individuals. Per germline, CDR1 MDHEN and CDR2 SYDVKM. The CDR3 has 14 amino acids. V lost 3 bases and J lost 3, with 12 bases in between. Assay runs were performed at deep level. Here immunoSEQ multiplex PCR was the method, and the copy in TCRdb shows in-frame clones only, minus some. The profile shows about 96,000 clones, almost 70% of them singletons. The sample was memory CD8+ T cells sorted from blood. Documented subset: CD45RO+ cells pooled with CCR7-negative TemRA cells. The chain links TRBV28 to TRBJ2-7, with D maybe TRBD2 (5 bases). The origin of this receptor is a man younger than 45 in good health. For the CDR3, the DNA is TGTGCCAGCAGTTTTCTGAGTGAGGGCTACGAGCAGTACTTC. It is translated as CASSFLSEGYEQYF.